The 16 T cell receptor beta chains reported below all come from one sample, sequenced in a study of blood T cell repertoires in COVID-19. Sequencing used immunoSEQ multiplex PCR; TCRdb keeps in-frame clones, though not all of them. The sample records 390,000 or so clones, 87% being singletons. The material sequenced was PBMCs or T cells enriched from blood (not recorded which). Receptors originate from a woman aged 50 to 60 who had recovered from COVID-19.

The chain recombines TRBV7-9 with TRBJ2-7; TRBD1 is a possible D gene (5 bases). Trimming took off 1 base at V and 0 bases at J, with 13 bases between the two ends. CDR3 length: 16 residues. The germline V gene encodes CDR1 SEHNR and CDR2 FQNEAQ (reference sequence). The CDR3 bases are TGTGCCAGCAGCTTAGTTGGTCAGGGCAGCTCCTACGAGCAGTACTTC. Amino acid sequence: CASSLVGQGSSYEQYF.

Worth noting for this clone: This is likely a read error, given that the CDR3 carries no conserved phenylalanine or tryptophan at its end. It is unclear where the CDR3 begins or ends on the DNA, so no DNA is shown, and the CDR3 is as TCRdb lists it. V usage is TRBV9 and J usage is TRBJ1-1; the D call TRBD1 from the table was never checked on the DNA. Per the germline V gene, CDR1 is SGDLS and CDR2 is YYNGEE. The CDR3 is 11 amino acids long, termini counted. CDR3 amino acids: CATDPRQGVYI.

The rearrangement links TRBV27 to TRBJ2-1; weak D call: TRBD1 (5 bases). The germline V gene has CDR1 MNHEY and CDR2 SMNVEV (reference sequence). CDR3 size: 13 residues. Between the trimmed V and J ends, which lost 6 bases and 9 bases, there was a span of 15 bases. CDR3 coding DNA: TGTGCCAGCAGGGTTCGACAGCAGGGTGAGCAGTTCTTC. Its protein is CASRVRQQGEQFF.

A few counts support this clone. This chain uses TRBV9 with TRBJ1-6; a possible D gene is TRBD1 (6 bases). V lost 0 bases, J lost 9 bases, and 13 bases lay in between. Germline V gene data show CDR1 as SGDLS and CDR2 as YYNGEE. CDR3 length: 15 residues. CDR3 nucleotide sequence: TGTGCCAGCAGCGTAGAAGGCAGGGGTACTTCACCCCTCCACTTT. Its protein product is CASSVEGRGTSPLHF.

J is TRBJ1-4 and V is TRBV15; a weak D match, TRBD1 (5 bases). Trimming took 8 bases from V and 3 from J, leaving 16 bases between them. This CDR3 is 15 amino acids long. The germline CDR1 and CDR2 sequences are LNHNV and YYDKDF (reference sequence). The chain's CDR3 is CATGPGIAANEKLFF. In nucleotides, the CDR3 is TGTGCCACCGGGCCAGGGATCGCAGCTAATGAAAAACTGTTTTTT. The full variable domain, its missing parts supplied by reference TRBV15 and TRBJ1-4, is DAMVIQNPRYQVTQFGKPVTLSCSQTLNHNVMYWYQQKSSQAPKLLFHYYDKDFNNEADTPDNFQSRRPNTSFCFLDIRSPGLGDTAMYLCATGPGIAANEKLFFGSGTQLSVL.

This clone was found once. This chain links TRBV7-8 with TRBJ1-2; 7 nucleotides agree with TRBD1. The CDR3 spans 16 residues. The junction had 8 bases not matched to a gene; V was cut back by 1 base and J by 3 bases. Germline loops: CDR1 SGHVS, CDR2 FQNEAQ. The CDR3 DNA follows: TGTGCCAGCAGCTTAGAGGAGGGACAGACCTACTATGGCTACACCTTC. Amino acids: CASSLEEGQTYYGYTF.

The CDR3 coding sequence is TGTGCCAGCAGCCCGAAGACCGGTCCGGGGCCCCAGCATTTT. This gives the protein CASSPKTGPGPQHF. This chain links TRBV7-2 with TRBJ1-5; D uncertain. Germline V gives CDR1 SGHTA, CDR2 FQGNSA. V gave up 5 bases and J gave up 9 bases, with 17 bases separating them. The CDR3 totals 14 residues. Variable domain in full (rest from reference TRBV7-2 and TRBJ1-5): GAGVSQSPSNKVTEKGKDVELRCDPISGHTALYWYRQSLGQGLEFLIYFQGNSAPDKSGLPSDRFSAERTGGSVSTLTIQRTQQEDSAVYLCASSPKTGPGPQHFGDGTRLSIL.

This chain connects TRBV12-3 or TRBV12-4 to TRBJ2-5; possible D gene TRBD1, 5 bases. The ends were cut back, 4 bases at V and 7 bases at J, with 10 bases in the middle. This CDR3 is built from 12 residues. The CDR3 spells CASSYRTGTQYF. CDR3 DNA: TGTGCCAGCAGTTACAGGACGGGGACCCAGTACTTC.

The chain uses TRBV6-5 and TRBJ2-7, with a possible D match to TRBD2 (6 bases). This CDR3 comprises 14 residues. Germline V CDR1 and CDR2: MNHEY, SVGAGI. Between the trimmed V and J ends, which lost 5 bases and 4 bases, there was a span of 15 bases. The CDR3 here is CASSRVAVQYEQYF. The CDR3 region has the DNA TGTGCCAGCAGTAGAGTAGCGGTGCAATACGAGCAGTACTTC.

CDR3 protein: CASSRDRVNGYTF. DNA of the CDR3: TGTGCCAGCAGTAGAGACAGGGTTAATGGCTACACCTTC. The rearrangement uses TRBV27 and TRBJ1-2; TRBD1 matches at 7 bases. The germline V gene has CDR1 MNHEY and CDR2 SMNVEV (reference sequence). V shed 5 bases and J 6 bases; nucleotides not matched to a gene: 6. The CDR3 has 13 residues.

This clone was seen only once. V and J are TRBV5-1 and TRBJ2-7, with TRBD1 matching 8 bases. Germline CDR1 reads SGHRS; CDR2 reads YFSETQ. V lost 1 base, J lost 10 bases, and 10 bases stayed unmatched. This CDR3 is 14 amino acids long. This CDR3 reads CASSLTGGIQSQYF. CDR3 sequence (DNA): TGCGCCAGCAGCTTGACAGGGGGGATTCAATCCCAGTACTTC.

The chain is built from TRBV5-1 and TRBJ1-1; D is unclear. CDR1 SGHRS and CDR2 YFSETQ come from the germline V gene. Between the trimmed V and J ends, which lost 6 bases and 1 base, there was a span of 19 bases. The CDR3 is made up of 16 amino acids. The chain's CDR3 is CASTSEAAVPNTEAFF. The CDR3 nucleotides are TGCGCCAGCACCTCGGAAGCGGCGGTACCGAACACTGAAGCTTTCTTT. Full variable domain (outside the CDR3, taken from reference TRBV5-1 and TRBJ1-1): KAGVTQTPRYLIKTRGQQVTLSCSPISGHRSVSWYQQTPGQGLQFLFEYFSETQRNKGNFPGRFSGRQFSNSRSEMNVSTLELGDSALYLCASTSEAAVPNTEAFFGQGTRLTVV.

The chain joins TRBV7-9 to TRBJ2-1; D is unresolved. Germline assignment: CDR1 SEHNR and CDR2 FQNEAQ (reference sequence). Trimming removed 1 base at V and 12 bases at J, with 7 bases between. This CDR3 has 11 residues. The CDR3 protein is CASSLGQGQFF. CDR3 sequence (DNA): TGTGCCAGCAGCTTAGGACAAGGGCAGTTCTTC.

The chain couples TRBV7-9 to TRBJ1-2; a possible D gene is TRBD1 (6 bases). Per germline, CDR1 SEHNR and CDR2 FQNEAQ (reference sequence). This CDR3 comprises 13 residues. With 5 bases removed from V and 0 bases from J, the gap between germline ends came to 7 bases. CDR3 protein: CASSRQANYGYTF. Written as DNA, the CDR3 is TGTGCCAGCAGCCGACAGGCTAACTATGGCTACACCTTC.

The chain joins TRBV5-5 to TRBJ2-7, with TRBD1 matching 7 bases. The CDR3 extends over 17 amino acids. Germline trimming cut 3 bases from V and 1 base from J; bases unmatched to any gene: 13. CDR1 SGHKS and CDR2 YYEKEE come from the germline V gene (reference sequence). The CDR3: CASSWRMTGTDSYEQYF. CDR3 in DNA: TGTGCCAGCAGCTGGAGAATGACCGGGACAGATTCCTACGAGCAGTACTTC.

The chain has TRBV19 and TRBJ2-7; the match to TRBD1 covers 11 bases. V lost 6 bases, J lost 3 bases, and 7 bases stayed unmatched. The CDR3 spans 15 residues. Germline loops: CDR1 LNHDA, CDR2 SQIVND (reference sequence). The CDR3 DNA follows: TGTGCCAGTAGATATTCCGGGACAGGGGGCTACGAGCAGTACTTC. Residues: CASRYSGTGGYEQYF.